The rows below give T cell receptor beta chains drawn from one sample of a study of CD8 T cells in Susac syndrome. One entry per CDR3 protein, called by TCRdb with MiXCR from the immunoSEQ multiplex PCR reads. The table records about 160,000 distinct CDR3 sequences, 94% of them present only once. The specimen sequenced was CD4+ T cells from PBMCs. Receptor source: a human donor with multiple sclerosis. The CDR3 runs from the conserved cysteine through the conserved F or W. A D gene is named only where the DNA matches it firmly. Size values are once, few and many counts, or a class for expanded clones, and some rows have none.

j_gene	d_gene	abundance	v_gene	CDR3aa	CDR3nt
TRBJ2-6	-	-	TRBV29-1	CSVVGNGANVLTF	TGCAGCGTTGTGGGAAATGGGGCCAACGTCCTGACTTTC
TRBJ1-3	-	-	TRBV4-1	CASSFGRGGKSGNTIYF	TGCGCCAGCAGCTTCGGGCGAGGCGGAAAATCTGGAAACACCATATATTTT
TRBJ1-1	-	-	TRBV12-5	CASGPDRHTEAFF	TGTGCTAGTGGGCCTGACAGACACACTGAAGCTTTCTTT
TRBJ2-1	TRBD2	-	TRBV9	CASSVGGRPNEQFF	TGTGCCAGCAGCGTAGGCGGGAGGCCCAATGAGCAGTTCTTC
TRBJ2-2	-	few	TRBV5-1	CASSLEQGTGELFF	TGCGCCAGCAGCCTGGAACAGGGCACCGGGGAGCTGTTTTTT
TRBJ1-5	-	-	TRBV30	CAWSAGLSSNQPQHF	TGTGCCTGGAGCGCCGGACTGTCTAGCAATCAGCCCCAGCATTTT
TRBJ1-5	-	-	TRBV20-1	CSASLDRQHQPQHF	TGCAGTGCTAGTTTAGACAGGCAGCATCAGCCCCAGCATTTT
TRBJ1-6	-	-	TRBV30	CAWSVQGHSPLHF	TGTGCCTGGAGTGTACAGGGCCACTCACCCCTCCACTTT
TRBJ2-1	-	-	TRBV20-1	CSARDMEPDRMVQFF	TGCAGTGCTAGAGATATGGAGCCCGACAGGATGGTGCAGTTCTTC
TRBJ2-2	-	-	TRBV20-1	CSAIPSVDTGELFF	TGCAGTGCTATACCTAGCGTCGACACCGGGGAGCTGTTTTTT
TRBJ1-5	-	-	TRBV20-1	CSAGSSNQPQHF	TGCAGTGCTGGGTCGAGCAATCAGCCCCAGCATTTT
TRBJ1-4	TRBD1	-	TRBV6-6	CASSSRQGGEQEKLFF	TGTGCCAGCAGCAGCCGACAGGGAGGAGAGCAGGAAAAACTGTTTTTT
TRBJ2-1	-	-	TRBV12-3/TRBV12-4	CASSPGLNNEQFF	TGTGCCAGCAGTCCCGGACTTAACAATGAGCAGTTCTTC
TRBJ1-5	-	-	TRBV4-1	CASSQDGRGNQPQHF	TGCGCCAGCAGCCAAGACGGTAGGGGGAATCAGCCCCAGCATTTT
TRBJ1-1	-	once	TRBV12-5	CASGRGDGTEAFF	TGTGCTAGTGGTCGGGGGGATGGCACTGAAGCTTTCTTT
TRBJ2-2	TRBD2	-	TRBV5-1	CASSFSGVNTGELFF	TGCGCCAGCAGCTTCAGCGGGGTGAACACCGGGGAGCTGTTTTTT
TRBJ2-3	-	-	TRBV29-1	CSVNPPADTQYF	TGCAGCGTAAACCCCCCGGCAGATACGCAGTATTTT
TRBJ2-4	-	-	TRBV15	CATSRDTNIQYF	TGTGCCACCAGCAGAGACACGAACATTCAGTACTTC
TRBJ2-3	-	-	TRBV29-1	CSAKAGTGTDTQYF	TGCAGCGCGAAAGCTGGGACTGGCACAGATACGCAGTATTTT
TRBJ1-1	-	-	TRBV30	CAWSVRPGANTEAFF	TGTGCCTGGAGTGTACGGCCGGGGGCGAACACTGAAGCTTTCTTT